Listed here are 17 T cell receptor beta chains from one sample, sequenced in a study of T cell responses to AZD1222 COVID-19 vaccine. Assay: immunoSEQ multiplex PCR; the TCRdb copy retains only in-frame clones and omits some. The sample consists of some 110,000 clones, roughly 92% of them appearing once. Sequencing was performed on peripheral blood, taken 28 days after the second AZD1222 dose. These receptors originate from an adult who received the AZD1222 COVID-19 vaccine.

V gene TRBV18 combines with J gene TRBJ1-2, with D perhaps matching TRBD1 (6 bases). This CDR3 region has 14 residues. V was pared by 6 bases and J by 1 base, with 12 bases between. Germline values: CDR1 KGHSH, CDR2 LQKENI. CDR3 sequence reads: CASSPKGGNYGYTF. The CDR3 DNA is TGTGCCAGCTCCCCAAAGGGGGGTAACTATGGCTACACCTTC. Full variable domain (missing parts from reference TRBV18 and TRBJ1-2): NAGVMQNPRHLVRRRGQEARLRCSPMKGHSHVYWYRQLPEEGLKFMVYLQKENIIDESGMPKERFSAEFPKEGPSILRIQQVVRGDSAAYFCASSPKGGNYGYTFGSGTRLTVV.

CDR3 in DNA: TGTGCCAGCAGCTTCCTAGCCGGGACTACCTACGAGCAGTACTTC. The encoded protein is CASSFLAGTTYEQYF. V and J are TRBV7-2 and TRBJ2-7; 7 nucleotides align to TRBD2. Germline trimming cut 3 bases from V and 2 bases from J; bases unmatched to any gene: 7. The CDR3 sequence is 15 residues long. Looked up from germline, CDR1 is SGHTA and CDR2 is FQGNSA.

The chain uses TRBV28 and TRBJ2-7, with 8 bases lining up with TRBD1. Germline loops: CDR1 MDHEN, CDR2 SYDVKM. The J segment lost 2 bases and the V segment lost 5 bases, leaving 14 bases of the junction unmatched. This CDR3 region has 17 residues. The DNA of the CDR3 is TGTGCCAGCAGTAGCCCGACTCCGGGACAGGCCCCCTACGAGCAGTACTTC. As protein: CASSSPTPGQAPYEQYF.

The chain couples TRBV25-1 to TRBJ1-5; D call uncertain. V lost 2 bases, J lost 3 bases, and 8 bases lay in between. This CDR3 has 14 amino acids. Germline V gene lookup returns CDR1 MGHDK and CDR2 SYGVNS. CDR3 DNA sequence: TGTGCCAGCAGTGAAGCAGAACCCAATCAGCCCCAGCATTTT. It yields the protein CASSEAEPNQPQHF.

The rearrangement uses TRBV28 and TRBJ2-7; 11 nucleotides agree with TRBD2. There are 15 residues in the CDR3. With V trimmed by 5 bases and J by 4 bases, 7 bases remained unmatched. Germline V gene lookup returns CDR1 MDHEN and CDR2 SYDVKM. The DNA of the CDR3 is TGTGCCAGCAGTCTACTAGCGGGAGTTCGGTACGAGCAGTACTTC. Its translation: CASSLLAGVRYEQYF. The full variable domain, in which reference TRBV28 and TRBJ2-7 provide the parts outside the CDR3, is DVKVTQSSRYLVKRTGEKVFLECVQDMDHENMFWYRQDPGLGLRLIYFSYDVKMKEKGDIPEGYSVSREKKERFSLILESASTNQTSMYLCASSLLAGVRYEQYFGPGTRLTVT.

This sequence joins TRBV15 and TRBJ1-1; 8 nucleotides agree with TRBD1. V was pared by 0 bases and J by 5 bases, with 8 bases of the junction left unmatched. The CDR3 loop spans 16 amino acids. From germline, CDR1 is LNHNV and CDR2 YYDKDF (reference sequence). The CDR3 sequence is CATSRDRGTGGTEAFF. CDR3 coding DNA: TGTGCCACCAGCAGAGATCGAGGGACAGGCGGTACTGAAGCTTTCTTT. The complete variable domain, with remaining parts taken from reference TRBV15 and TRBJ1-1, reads DAMVIQNPRYQVTQFGKPVTLSCSQTLNHNVMYWYQQKSSQAPKLLFHYYDKDFNNEADTPDNFQSRRPNTSFCFLDIRSPGLGDTAMYLCATSRDRGTGGTEAFFGQGTRLTVV.

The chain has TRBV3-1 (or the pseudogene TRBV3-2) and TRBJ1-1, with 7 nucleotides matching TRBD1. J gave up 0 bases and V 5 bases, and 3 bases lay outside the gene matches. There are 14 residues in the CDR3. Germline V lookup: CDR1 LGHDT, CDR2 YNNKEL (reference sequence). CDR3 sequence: CASSGQVMNTEAFF. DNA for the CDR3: TGTGCCAGCAGCGGACAGGTGATGAACACTGAAGCTTTCTTT.

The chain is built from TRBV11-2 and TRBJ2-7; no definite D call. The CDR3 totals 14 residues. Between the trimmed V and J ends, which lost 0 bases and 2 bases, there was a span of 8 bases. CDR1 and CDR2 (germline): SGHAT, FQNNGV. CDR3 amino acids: CASSLENSAYEQYF. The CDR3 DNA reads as TGTGCCAGCAGCTTAGAAAACTCCGCCTACGAGCAGTACTTC.

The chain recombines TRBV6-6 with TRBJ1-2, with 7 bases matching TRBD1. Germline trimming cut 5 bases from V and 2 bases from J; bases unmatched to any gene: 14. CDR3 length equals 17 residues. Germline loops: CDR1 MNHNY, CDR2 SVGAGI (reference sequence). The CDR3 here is CASSPTGYGSTNYGYTF. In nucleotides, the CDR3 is TGTGCCAGCAGTCCGACAGGGTATGGTTCGACCAACTATGGCTACACCTTC.

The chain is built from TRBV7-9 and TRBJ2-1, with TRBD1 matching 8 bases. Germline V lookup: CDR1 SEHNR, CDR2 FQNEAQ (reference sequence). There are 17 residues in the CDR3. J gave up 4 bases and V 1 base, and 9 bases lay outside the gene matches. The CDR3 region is CASSLVQGATGYNEQFF. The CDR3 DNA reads TGTGCCAGCAGCTTAGTTCAGGGGGCAACTGGATACAATGAGCAGTTCTTC.

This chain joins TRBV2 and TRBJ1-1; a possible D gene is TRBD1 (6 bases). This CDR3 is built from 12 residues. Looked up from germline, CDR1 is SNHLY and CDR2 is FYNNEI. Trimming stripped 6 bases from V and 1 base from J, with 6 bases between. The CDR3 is CASRDRNTEAFF. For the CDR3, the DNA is TGTGCCAGCAGGGACAGGAACACTGAAGCTTTCTTT.

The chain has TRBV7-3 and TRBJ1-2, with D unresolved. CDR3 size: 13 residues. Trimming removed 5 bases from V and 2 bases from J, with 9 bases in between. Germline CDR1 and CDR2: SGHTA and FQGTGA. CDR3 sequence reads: CASSATANYGYTF. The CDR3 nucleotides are TGTGCCAGCAGCGCTACAGCGAACTATGGCTACACCTTC.

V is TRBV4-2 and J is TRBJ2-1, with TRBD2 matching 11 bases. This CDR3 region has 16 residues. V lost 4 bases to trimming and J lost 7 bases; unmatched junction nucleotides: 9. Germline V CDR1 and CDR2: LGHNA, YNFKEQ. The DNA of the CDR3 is TGTGCCAGCAGCCCTCTCGCCGGGACTAGCGGAAATGAGCAGTTCTTC. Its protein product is CASSPLAGTSGNEQFF.

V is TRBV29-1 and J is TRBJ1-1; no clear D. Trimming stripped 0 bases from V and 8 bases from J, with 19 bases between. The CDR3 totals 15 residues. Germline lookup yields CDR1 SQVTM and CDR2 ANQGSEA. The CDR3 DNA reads TGCAGCGTTGAAGATTTCGGGCCCCGTGGCCGGGAAGCTTTCTTT. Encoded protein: CSVEDFGPRGREAFF.

The CDR3 sequence: CASRRTGSGELFF. The CDR3 DNA reads TGTGCCAGCAGAAGGACAGGGTCCGGGGAGCTGTTTTTT. The chain carries TRBV11-2 and TRBJ2-2, with 8 nucleotides matching TRBD1. The CDR3 is 13 residues long. Trimming took 6 bases from V and 6 from J; bases not matched to a gene: 3. Looked up from germline, CDR1 is SGHAT and CDR2 is FQNNGV.

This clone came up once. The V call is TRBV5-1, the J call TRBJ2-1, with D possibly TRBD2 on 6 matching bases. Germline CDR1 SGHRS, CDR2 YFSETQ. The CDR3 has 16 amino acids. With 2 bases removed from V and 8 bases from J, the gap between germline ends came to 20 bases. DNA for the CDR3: TGCGCCAGCAGCTTCGGGGGTCTTCCATCTAGCGATGAGCAGTTCTTC. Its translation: CASSFGGLPSSDEQFF.

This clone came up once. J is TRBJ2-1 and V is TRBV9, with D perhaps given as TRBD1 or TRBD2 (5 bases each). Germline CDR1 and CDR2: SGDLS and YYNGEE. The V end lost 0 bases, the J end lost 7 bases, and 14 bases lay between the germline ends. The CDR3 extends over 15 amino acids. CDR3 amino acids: CASSVGEGRVNEQFF. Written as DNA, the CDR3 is TGTGCCAGCAGCGTAGGTGAGGGGCGGGTGAATGAGCAGTTCTTC.